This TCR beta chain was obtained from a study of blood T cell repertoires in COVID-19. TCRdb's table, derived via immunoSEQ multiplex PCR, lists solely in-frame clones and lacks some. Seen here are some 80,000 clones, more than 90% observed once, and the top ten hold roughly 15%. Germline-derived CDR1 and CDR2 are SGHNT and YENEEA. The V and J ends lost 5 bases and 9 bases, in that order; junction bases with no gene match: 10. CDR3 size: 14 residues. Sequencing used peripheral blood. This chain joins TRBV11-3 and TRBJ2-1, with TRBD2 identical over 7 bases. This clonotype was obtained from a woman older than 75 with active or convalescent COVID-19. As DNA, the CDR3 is TGTGCCAGCAGCCTGGGGGGGAGTCAGGGTGAGCAGTTCTTC. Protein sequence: CASSLGGSQGEQFF. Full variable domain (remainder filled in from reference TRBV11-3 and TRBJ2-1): EAGVVQSPRYKIIEKKQPVAFWCNPISGHNTLYWYLQNLGQGPELLIRYENEEAVDDSQLPKDRFSAERLKGVDSTLKIQPAELGDSAVYLCASSLGGSQGEQFFGPGTRLTVL.